This TCR beta chain is drawn from a study of CD8+ T cells in alopecia areata. Extracted RNA was reverse transcribed into cDNA, the sequencing template. Data came from immunoSEQ multiplex PCR; TCRdb stores just in-frame clones and leaves some out. Here the sample spans approximately 140,000 clones, 75% to 90% being singletons. Sorting of PBMCs yielded the CD4+ and CD8+ T cells. The germline V gene encodes CDR1 GTSNPN and CDR2 SVGIG (reference sequence). Trimming left V 2 bases short and J 0 bases short, with 11 bases between. The CDR3 is 15 amino acids. This clonotype was sampled from a human donor with alopecia areata. V is TRBV30 and J is TRBJ1-5; D perhaps matches TRBD1 (5 bases). The input for sequencing was CD8+ T cells sorted from blood, taken at week 0. The CDR3 nucleotides read TGTGCCTGGAGTCCCGGACAACATAGCAATCAGCCCCAGCATTTT. Residues: CAWSPGQHSNQPQHF.